These 32 T cell receptor beta chains share one sample of origin, sequenced in a study of T cells in Graves' hyperthyroidism and ophthalmopathy. Regions amplified from RNA transcripts were the TCR beta CDR3 regions. The study used the HTBI primer set for a first-round RT-PCR of the TCR CDR3. TCRdb re-called the multiplex PCR reads through MiXCR, storing one row per CDR3 protein. Altogether some 270,000 distinct CDR3 sequences are present, approximately 15% being singletons, with the ten largest covering approximately 7.9%. Sample: blood. These receptors all come from a middle-aged woman with Graves' hyperthyroidism.

The CDR3 spells CASTEDRVVGNTIYF. CDR3 bases: TGTGCCAGCACCGAGGACAGGGTGGTAGGAAACACCATATATTTT. The rearrangement joins TRBV28 to TRBJ1-3; 8 bases line up with TRBD1. This CDR3 comprises 15 residues. Germline CDR1 is MDHEN and CDR2 is SYDVKM. The V segment lost 7 bases and the J segment 4 bases; nucleotides outside the gene matches: 9.

This sequence joins TRBV30 and TRBJ2-7; D may correspond to TRBD1 or TRBD2 (6 bases each). The CDR3 covers 16 residues. Germline V gene data show CDR1 as GTSNPN and CDR2 as SVGIG (reference sequence). V was pared by 3 bases and J by 3 bases, with 21 bases between. The CDR3 sequence is CAWRGGIFFGHYEQYF. For the CDR3, the DNA is TGTGCCTGGAGGGGGGGCATCTTCTTCGGCCACTACGAGCAGTACTTC.

This clonotype has ten or more counts. This chain joins TRBV12-3 or TRBV12-4 and TRBJ1-4; 7 nucleotides agree with TRBD1. Trimming took 6 bases from V and 5 from J; bases not matched to a gene: 0. CDR3 length: 12 residues. The CDR3 spells CASRTGNEKLFF. CDR3 DNA: TGTGCCAGCAGGACAGGGAATGAAAAACTGTTTTTT.

The V and J genes are TRBV20-1 and TRBJ2-3, with D perhaps TRBD2 (5 bases). The CDR3 totals 13 residues. V was shortened by 2 bases and J by 6 bases, with 12 bases between the two germline ends. CDR1 and CDR2 from the germline V gene are DFQATT and SNEGSKA (reference sequence). The DNA for the CDR3 is TGCAGTGCTAGATCGACCGGGATGGATACGCAGTATTTT. This sequence encodes CSARSTGMDTQYF.

The chain joins TRBV28 to TRBJ1-1; TRBD1 might be the D (5 bases). Trimming pared 4 bases from V and 8 bases from J, leaving 11 bases between. The CDR3 extends over 12 amino acids. CDR1 is MDHEN, CDR2 SYDVKM, per germline. CDR3 nucleotides: TGTGCCAGCAGTTATCGCCGGACAGAAGCTTTCTTT. This encodes CASSYRRTEAFF. Based on the CDR3 plus reference TRBV28 and TRBJ1-1, the full variable domain is DVKVTQSSRYLVKRTGEKVFLECVQDMDHENMFWYRQDPGLGLRLIYFSYDVKMKEKGDIPEGYSVSREKKERFSLILESASTNQTSMYLCASSYRRTEAFFGQGTRLTVV.

The V and J genes are TRBV10-2 and TRBJ1-6, with 10 bases matching TRBD1. V shed 6 bases, J shed 0 bases, and the junction held 14 bases outside the gene matches. Germline values: CDR1 WSHSY, CDR2 SAAADI. This CDR3 has 20 residues. CDR3 amino acids: CASRRLGQGIGSSYNSPLHF. Here the CDR3 DNA reads TGCGCCAGCAGGAGACTGGGACAGGGGATTGGGAGCTCCTATAATTCACCCCTCCACTTT.

This clonotype came up many times. J is TRBJ2-1 and V is TRBV20-1, with 9 bases matching TRBD2. Germline V gene sequence: CDR1 DFQATT, CDR2 SNEGSKA (reference sequence). This CDR3 has 15 amino acids. After removal of 2 bases from V and 7 bases from J, the junction contained 9 bases not matched to a gene. Written as DNA, the CDR3 is TGCAGTGCTAGATGGGCGGGAGGGCCGGTAAATGAGCAGTTCTTC. It specifies CSARWAGGPVNEQFF.

This clonotype has at least ten counts. The V gene is TRBV7-3, the J gene TRBJ1-1; no reliable D call. There are 15 residues in the CDR3. V was shortened by 0 bases and J by 0 bases, with 8 bases between the two germline ends. Germline lookup yields CDR1 SGHTA and CDR2 FQGTGA. CDR3 protein: CASSLTRTMNTEAFF. The CDR3 DNA sequence: TGTGCCAGCAGCTTAACCCGTACGATGAACACTGAAGCTTTCTTT. The variable domain in full, with the rest retrieved from reference TRBV7-3 and TRBJ1-1, is GAGVSQTPSNKVTEKGKYVELRCDPISGHTALYWYRQSLGQGPEFLIYFQGTGAADDSGLPNDRFFAVRPEGSVSTLKIQRTERGDSAVYLCASSLTRTMNTEAFFGQGTRLTVV.

This chain joins TRBV18 and TRBJ2-1; 9 bases are a match to TRBD1. The V segment lost 3 bases and the J segment 7 bases; nucleotides outside the gene matches: 7. The CDR3 length is 15 residues. Germline V gives CDR1 KGHSH, CDR2 LQKENI. The CDR3 here is CASSPDRGWGNEQFF. The CDR3 DNA follows: TGTGCCAGCTCACCCGACAGGGGGTGGGGTAATGAGCAGTTCTTC.

This clonotype was found many times. V and J are TRBV11-3 and TRBJ2-1; TRBD2 matches at 8 bases. Losses at the gene ends were 3 bases for V and 8 bases for J; bases not matched to a gene: 9. CDR3 length: 15 amino acids. Germline V CDR1 and CDR2: SGHNT, YENEEA. The CDR3 here is CASSFNSGGLDEQFF. The CDR3, as DNA: TGTGCCAGCAGCTTCAATTCGGGGGGGCTTGATGAGCAGTTCTTC.

This clonotype occurred many times. The chain has TRBV7-9 and TRBJ1-1, with D possibly being TRBD1 (6 bases). The V and J ends lost 3 bases and 5 bases respectively, with 13 bases between them. The CDR3 contains 14 residues. Looked up from germline, CDR1 is SEHNR and CDR2 is FQNEAQ (reference sequence). CDR3 sequence (DNA): TGTGCCAGCAGCTTTTCAGGGGCGAGAACTGAAGCTTTCTTT. Translated, it gives CASSFSGARTEAFF. The full variable domain, in which reference TRBV7-9 and TRBJ1-1 provide the parts outside the CDR3, is DTGVSQNPRHKITKRGQNVTFRCDPISEHNRLYWYRQTLGQGPEFLTYFQNEAQLEKSRLLSDRFSAERPKGSFSTLEIQRTEQGDSAMYLCASSFSGARTEAFFGQGTRLTVV.

About this clonotype itself: It may be a read error: a sequence one base away is much more abundant. The chain combines TRBV12-3 or TRBV12-4 with TRBJ1-5; 8 nucleotides align to TRBD1. This CDR3 is 13 amino acids long. The CDR3 bases are TGTGCCAGCAGTCAGGGGGCCGGTCAGCCCCAGGATTTT. Its translation: CASSQGAGQPQDF.

The J gene is TRBJ2-7, the V gene TRBV6-1; 12 bases fit TRBD1. Per germline, CDR1 MNHNS and CDR2 SASEGT. J was trimmed by 1 base and V by 1 base; bases with no gene match: 8. The CDR3 totals 18 residues. The CDR3 nucleotides read TGTGCCAGCAGTGAAGAGTACGGGGGACAGGGGGCTTCCTACGAGCAGTACTTC. Translating gives CASSEEYGGQGASYEQYF.

The table lists this clonotype with a few counts. This may come from a read error, since a much larger clone is one base off. This chain connects TRBV28 to TRBJ1-2, with no clear D. The CDR3 is 12 residues long. Germline loops: CDR1 MDHEN, CDR2 SYDVKM. CDR3 in DNA: TGTGCCAGCAGCCCGGACTATTATGGCCACACCTTC. It specifies CASSPDYYGHTF.

A few counts support this clonotype. The gene calls are TRBV5-4 and TRBJ2-1; 16 nucleotides line up with TRBD2. With V trimmed by 4 bases and J by 2 bases, 3 bases remained unmatched. This CDR3 region has 17 residues. CDR1 is SGHNT, CDR2 YYREEE, per germline (reference sequence). The CDR3 loop is CASSPGTSGRAYNEQFF. The DNA for the CDR3 is TGTGCCAGCAGCCCCGGGACTAGCGGGAGGGCCTACAATGAGCAGTTCTTC.

This clonotype was counted between two and nine times. The chain has TRBV20-1 and TRBJ2-5, with TRBD1 matching 7 bases. Germline assignment: CDR1 DFQATT and CDR2 SNEGSKA (reference sequence). The CDR3 consists of 15 residues. The V gene end was trimmed by 5 bases and the J gene end by 5 bases; junction bases not matched to a gene: 14. The CDR3 sequence: CSALRTGTFGETQYF. The DNA of the CDR3 is TGCAGTGCTCTCCGGACAGGAACCTTCGGGGAGACCCAGTACTTC.

V gene TRBV27 combines with J gene TRBJ2-1, with D maybe TRBD2 (6 bases). In germline, CDR1 is MNHEY, CDR2 SMNVEV (reference sequence). CDR3 length: 15 residues. V was trimmed by 7 bases and J by 7 bases, leaving 20 bases between them. The DNA of the CDR3 is TGTGCCAGCAAAAGTCGGACTATCCCTGGGAATGAGCAGTTCTTC. Amino acid sequence: CASKSRTIPGNEQFF.

This clonotype was recorded at least ten times. This chain connects TRBV6-1 to TRBJ2-3, with TRBD2 matching 7 bases. Germline V gene lookup returns CDR1 MNHNS and CDR2 SASEGT. The CDR3 has 18 residues. J gave up 0 bases and V 4 bases, and 13 bases lay outside the gene matches. The CDR3 region is CASSGRGGRPTSTDTQYF. For the CDR3, the DNA is TGTGCCAGCAGTGGCCGCGGGGGAAGACCAACTAGCACAGATACGCAGTATTTT.

This clonotype is large in the sample. The genes are TRBV27 and TRBJ1-1, with a tentative D call TRBD1 (5 bases). The CDR3 is made up of 15 amino acids. V shed 2 bases and J shed 0 bases, with 10 bases lying between them. Per germline, CDR1 MNHEY and CDR2 SMNVEV (reference sequence). For the CDR3, the DNA is TGTGCCAGCAGTTTACCGGGACGGATGAACACTGAAGCTTTCTTT. Its translation is CASSLPGRMNTEAFF.

This clonotype has at least ten counts. This chain joins TRBV28 and TRBJ1-5; 8 nucleotides line up with TRBD1. CDR3 length: 16 amino acids. CDR1 is MDHEN, CDR2 SYDVKM, per germline. The trim removed 3 bases at V and 2 bases at J, leaving 6 bases unmatched. In nucleotides, the CDR3 is TGTGCCAGCAGTTTTACAGGGGGGTGGGGCAATCAGCCCCAGCATTTT. Its protein is CASSFTGGWGNQPQHF.

This clonotype was picked up many times. The chain joins TRBV7-9 to TRBJ1-2, with 7 bases aligning to TRBD1. Trimming took 1 base from V and 3 from J; bases not matched to a gene: 5. CDR3 size: 15 residues. CDR1 and CDR2 from the germline V gene are SEHNR and FQNEAQ (reference sequence). CDR3 coding DNA: TGTGCCAGCAGCTTAGGGGCAGGGGGTGACTATGGCTACACCTTC. This encodes CASSLGAGGDYGYTF.

This clonotype was seen ten or more times. CDR3 nucleotide sequence: TGTGCCAGCAGCTTAGGGGCCATGACCTACGAGCAGTACTTC. It is translated as CASSLGAMTYEQYF. J is TRBJ2-7 and V is TRBV11-3; D is undetermined. Trimming pared 1 base from V and 2 bases from J, leaving 9 bases between. Per germline, CDR1 SGHNT and CDR2 YENEEA. The CDR3 totals 14 residues.

This clonotype was seen many times. This chain joins TRBV11-2 and TRBJ2-7; D is possibly TRBD2 (6 bases). CDR1 is SGHAT and CDR2 is FQNNGV in the germline V gene. V was trimmed by 4 bases and J by 5 bases, leaving 18 bases between them. The CDR3 length is 15 residues. The CDR3 DNA is TGTGCCAGCAGCTCCCTTAGAGGGAGGAGGAACGAGCAGTACTTC. Its protein is CASSSLRGRRNEQYF.

The rearrangement links TRBV18 to TRBJ1-4; 7 nucleotides match TRBD1. V shed 6 bases and J 6 bases; nucleotides not matched to a gene: 7. This CDR3 has 14 amino acids. The germline V gene has CDR1 KGHSH and CDR2 LQKENI. CDR3 region: CASSPNRGDEKLFF. In DNA form, the CDR3 reads TGTGCCAGCTCTCCCAACAGGGGAGATGAAAAACTGTTTTTT.

This clonotype was counted ten times or more. The chain employs TRBV7-2 and TRBJ2-5; maybe TRBD1 (5 bases). The CDR3 spans 15 residues. With 2 bases removed from V and 2 bases from J, the gap between germline ends came to 12 bases. From germline, CDR1 is SGHTA and CDR2 FQGNSA. The CDR3 region has the DNA TGTGCCAGCAGCTTATATGTAGACAGACAAGAGACCCAGTACTTC. It translates to CASSLYVDRQETQYF.

The chain recombines TRBV29-1 with TRBJ2-1; a weak D match, TRBD2 (5 bases). The V gene's germline CDR1 is SQVTM and CDR2 ANQGSEA. V was clipped by 4 bases and J by 0 bases, with 16 bases between them. This CDR3 contains 16 residues. CDR3 bases: TGCAGCGTTGCTCTAGTAGCGAAGAGCTCCTACAATGAGCAGTTCTTC. This translates into CSVALVAKSSYNEQFF.

The V call is TRBV5-1, the J call TRBJ2-5, with D perhaps TRBD1 or TRBD2 (5 bases each). This CDR3 contains 15 residues. V lost 1 base to trimming and J lost 2 bases, with 12 bases between them. Germline CDR1 reads SGHRS; CDR2 reads YFSETQ. CDR3 amino acids: CASSLFGAAQETQYF. As DNA, the CDR3 is TGCGCCAGCAGCTTGTTCGGGGCCGCACAAGAGACCCAGTACTTC.

This clonotype appeared many times. The rearrangement links TRBV6-1 to TRBJ2-1; 7 bases align to TRBD2. This CDR3 is 14 amino acids long. The J segment lost 9 bases and the V segment lost 3 bases, leaving 8 bases of the junction unmatched. Per germline, CDR1 MNHNS and CDR2 SASEGT. CDR3 residues: CASSDQGWGGEQFF. The CDR3 nucleotides are TGTGCCAGCAGTGATCAGGGTTGGGGGGGTGAGCAGTTCTTC.

This clonotype has a count of ten or more. The genes are TRBV12-3 or TRBV12-4 and TRBJ1-1; no reliable D call. Trimming removed 4 bases at V and 2 bases at J, with 11 bases between. The CDR3 sequence is 14 residues long. The CDR3 sequence: CASSWQRPNTEAFF. CDR3 nucleotide sequence: TGTGCCAGCAGTTGGCAGAGGCCTAACACTGAAGCTTTCTTT.

This clonotype was counted only a few times. The V and J genes are TRBV19 and TRBJ1-1; unclear D gene. CDR3 size: 14 residues. CDR1 and CDR2 (germline): LNHDA, SQIVND (reference sequence). V shed 6 bases and J shed 5 bases, with 16 bases lying between them. CDR3 loop: CASRGREDGTEAFF. The CDR3 DNA is TGTGCCAGTAGGGGCCGGGAGGATGGGACTGAAGCTTTCTTT.

This chain joins TRBV30 and TRBJ2-1; D call uncertain. CDR1 is GTSNPN, CDR2 SVGIG, per germline (reference sequence). V was cut by 5 bases and J by 10 bases, with 12 bases left in between. The CDR3 is made up of 11 amino acids. The CDR3 DNA sequence: TGTGCCTGGTCGGAACAAGTGGAGCAGTTCTTC. This gives the protein CAWSEQVEQFF.

The sample holds many counts of this clonotype. The chain is built from TRBV29-1 and TRBJ2-3; the match to TRBD2 covers 12 bases. The junction had 6 bases not matched to a gene; V was cut back by 7 bases and J by 4 bases. Germline CDR1 is SQVTM and CDR2 is ANQGSEA. This CDR3 is built from 14 residues. CDR3 protein: CSGATSGSSDTQYF. CDR3 sequence (DNA): TGCAGCGGGGCGACTAGCGGGAGCTCAGATACGCAGTATTTT.